The clone carrying this T cell receptor beta chain has just a few counts. The antigen remains undetermined. Sample-barcoded 5' priming and a J-beta primer mix drove a second PCR of about 7 to 11 cycles. In TCRdb, the 5' RACE reads were re-called with MiXCR into one record per CDR3 protein. The table lists 1.8 million or so distinct CDR3 sequences, approximately 39% of them singletons. The source of the sample is a study of blood T cells in healthy people across ages. About the research overall: Every two T cells gave about one barcoded beta molecule via template switching. Study-wide results and limits: Samples with more naive T cells showed higher observed beta diversity. Estimated diversity across one million T cells was deemed an underestimate.

The CDR3 is made up of 16 amino acids. Trimming removed 3 bases at V and 2 bases at J, with 14 bases between. CDR1 is LNHNV, CDR2 YYDKDF, per germline (reference sequence). This clonotype was obtained from a human donor in good health. V is TRBV15 and J is TRBJ2-1; D ambiguous. The sample taken for sequencing was blood. CDR3 loop: CATSREYQSPYNEQFF. The CDR3 nucleotides are TGTGCCACCAGCAGGGAGTATCAGTCACCCTACAATGAGCAGTTCTTC. Looking up the rest from reference TRBV15 and TRBJ2-1 gives the full variable domain: DAMVIQNPRYQVTQFGKPVTLSCSQTLNHNVMYWYQQKSSQAPKLLFHYYDKDFNNEADTPDNFQSRRPNTSFCFLDIRSPGLGDTAMYLCATSREYQSPYNEQFFGPGTRLTVL.